This entry lists 17 T cell receptor beta chains sequenced from one sample in a study of persistence of HIV-infected CD4 T cells. The stimulus was an HIV-1 Gag 15-mer peptide pool, 1 ug/peptide/mL. CD40L/CD69 double-negative CD45RO-high memory CD4+ T cells were collected. The immunoSEQ assay was version 4, run in survey mode. TCRdb's copy holds only in-frame clones and misses some; the assay was immunoSEQ multiplex PCR. This sample carries approximately 65,000 clones, less than 85% of them seen once, and the ten largest clones take more than 1.5%. Their target antigens are unknown. The source was CD4+ T cells sorted from PBMCs after 18-hour stimulation, collected from a patient who received antiretroviral therapy. The receptors were gathered from an adult man with HIV who was CMV-seropositive.

In this sample, this clone turned up a few times. The rearrangement links TRBV14 to TRBJ1-3, with 10 bases fitting TRBD1. Germline-derived CDR1 and CDR2 are SGHDN and FVKESK. This CDR3 is 15 amino acids long. The junction had 5 bases not matched to a gene; V was cut back by 6 bases and J by 3 bases. In DNA form, the CDR3 reads TGTGCCAGCAGAGACAGGGGGCAGGATGGAAACACCATATATTTT. Its protein product is CASRDRGQDGNTIYF.

This rearrangement joins TRBV6-5 to TRBJ1-5; D is unresolved. With 8 bases removed from V and 2 bases from J, the gap between germline ends came to 7 bases. This CDR3 spans 12 amino acids. Looked up from germline, CDR1 is MNHEY and CDR2 is SVGAGI. CDR3 bases: TGTGCCAGCGGACGGGGCAATCAGCCCCAGCATTTT. This translates into CASGRGNQPQHF.

J is TRBJ2-5 and V is TRBV19; 7 bases are a match to TRBD2. This CDR3 is built from 13 residues. CDR1 and CDR2 from the germline V gene are LNHDA and SQIVND (reference sequence). V gave up 7 bases and J gave up 7 bases; unmatched junction bases: 9. The CDR3 nucleotides read TGTGCCAGTATGGCCCGGGGGGAGGGGACCCAGTACTTC. Protein product: CASMARGEGTQYF.

V is TRBV7-9 and J is TRBJ2-1; TRBD2 matches 12 bases. With 6 bases clipped from V and 5 bases from J, the junction kept 11 bases outside the gene matches. The V gene's germline CDR1 is SEHNR and CDR2 FQNEAQ (reference sequence). There are 17 residues in the CDR3. The CDR3 bases are TGTGCCAGCAGTTTAACTAGCGGGGGGCTTTTTAACAATGAGCAGTTCTTC. This encodes CASSLTSGGLFNNEQFF.

The CDR3 region is CASSLARQSTGELFF. The CDR3 bases are TGTGCCAGCAGCTTAGCTAGACAAAGCACCGGGGAGCTGTTTTTT. The gene calls are TRBV7-9 and TRBJ2-2; D remains ambiguous. V was shortened by 0 bases and J by 4 bases, with 9 bases between the two germline ends. Germline values: CDR1 SEHNR, CDR2 FQNEAQ (reference sequence). The CDR3 is made up of 15 amino acids.

This clone occurred once. The rearrangement uses TRBV5-1 and TRBJ2-7; D possibly uses TRBD1 or TRBD2 (5 bases each). From germline, CDR1 is SGHRS and CDR2 YFSETQ. CDR3 size: 14 residues. Trimming stripped 2 bases from V and 5 bases from J, with 14 bases between. The CDR3 sequence: CASSFTGALNEQYF. Here the CDR3 DNA reads TGCGCCAGCAGCTTTACCGGGGCCCTAAACGAGCAGTACTTC.

The chain has TRBV27 and TRBJ1-2, with D possibly matching TRBD1 (6 bases). The CDR3 has 13 residues. The V gene lost 3 bases and the J gene lost 10 bases, with 15 bases spanning the gap. Germline V CDR1 and CDR2: MNHEY, SMNVEV (reference sequence). In DNA form, the CDR3 reads TGTGCCAGCAGTTTCATGGAGGGGGGGGCCTACACCTTC. As protein: CASSFMEGGAYTF.

This chain links TRBV6-5 with TRBJ1-6; 9 nucleotides line up with TRBD1. V trimming: 10 bases; J trimming: 8 bases; junction bases outside the gene matches: 9. Germline V lookup: CDR1 MNHEY, CDR2 SVGAGI. CDR3 length: 14 amino acids. The CDR3 DNA reads TGTGCCATCTCCAATACAGGGGGCGATTCACCCCTCCACTTT. It specifies CAISNTGGDSPLHF.

The chain uses TRBV18 and TRBJ2-6; the D gene is possibly TRBD2 (6 bases). CDR1 is KGHSH and CDR2 is LQKENI in the germline V gene. V was pared by 2 bases and J by 0 bases, with 14 bases between. The CDR3 spans 18 residues. CDR3 protein: CASSPRTGSHSGANVLTF. The CDR3 nucleotides are TGTGCCAGCTCACCAAGGACCGGGAGCCACTCTGGGGCCAACGTCCTGACTTTC.

The chain links TRBV5-1 to TRBJ1-2, with D perhaps TRBD1 (6 bases). This CDR3 is 12 amino acids long. Trimming stripped 4 bases from V and 4 bases from J, with 8 bases between. Germline lookup yields CDR1 SGHRS and CDR2 YFSETQ. CDR3 sequence (DNA): TGCGCCAGCAGCAAGGACAGCTATGGCTACACCTTC. Translated, it gives CASSKDSYGYTF.

The CDR3 protein is CASSPLASGNTIYF. The CDR3, as DNA: TGTGCCAGCAGCCCTTTGGCCTCTGGAAACACCATATATTTT. This sequence joins TRBV28 and TRBJ1-3; D is uncertain. The germline V gene encodes CDR1 MDHEN and CDR2 SYDVKM. The CDR3 extends over 14 amino acids. Trimming removed 6 bases from V and 0 bases from J, with 9 bases in between.

The chain recombines TRBV6-5 with TRBJ1-2, with D maybe TRBD1 (5 bases). CDR3 length: 14 residues. Per germline, CDR1 MNHEY and CDR2 SVGAGI. V gave up 5 bases and J gave up 4 bases, with 14 bases separating them. CDR3 sequence: CASSLRAEAYGYTF. The DNA of the CDR3 is TGTGCCAGCAGTCTCAGGGCAGAAGCCTATGGCTACACCTTC.

The rearrangement joins TRBV18 to TRBJ1-5, with D tentatively TRBD1 (5 bases). From germline, CDR1 is KGHSH and CDR2 LQKENI. The CDR3 spans 14 residues. Trimming took off 5 bases at V and 5 bases at J, with 13 bases between the two ends. CDR3 nucleotide sequence: TGTGCCAGCTCAATCGGGGCATTTTATCAGCCCCAGCATTTT. Translation gives CASSIGAFYQPQHF. Full variable domain (outside the CDR3, taken from reference TRBV18 and TRBJ1-5): NAGVMQNPRHLVRRRGQEARLRCSPMKGHSHVYWYRQLPEEGLKFMVYLQKENIIDESGMPKERFSAEFPKEGPSILRIQQVVRGDSAAYFCASSIGAFYQPQHFGDGTRLSIL.

V gene TRBV28 combines with J gene TRBJ1-1; D call uncertain. Trimming cost V 2 bases and J 1 base, with 8 bases left between them. CDR1 is MDHEN and CDR2 is SYDVKM in the germline V gene. This CDR3 comprises 14 residues. The CDR3 sequence: CASSLIAENTEAFF. The CDR3, as DNA: TGTGCCAGCAGTTTAATAGCAGAGAACACTGAAGCTTTCTTT.

In its sample, this clone was seen a few times. Here the CDR3 DNA reads TGTGCCAGCGGGACGGCCCTCTCTTATAATTCACCCCTCCACTTT. It translates to CASGTALSYNSPLHF. The rearrangement links TRBV2 to TRBJ1-6; TRBD1 is a possible D gene (5 bases). Trimming took 8 bases from V and 4 from J, leaving 15 bases between them. This CDR3 comprises 15 residues. Germline V gene sequence: CDR1 SNHLY, CDR2 FYNNEI.

V and J are TRBV4-1 and TRBJ1-4; TRBD1 aligns across 10 bases. The CDR3 consists of 16 residues. Germline CDR1 reads MGHRA; CDR2 reads YSYEKL. Trimming cost V 1 base and J 7 bases; bases outside gene matches: 6. CDR3 region: CASSQGRQGAGEKLFF. The CDR3 DNA reads as TGCGCCAGCAGCCAAGGCCGACAGGGGGCAGGTGAAAAACTGTTTTTT.

This clone was recorded only once. The V and J genes are TRBV6-1 and TRBJ1-4; TRBD1 matches at 7 bases. V dropped 8 bases and J dropped 8; count of bases not matched to a gene: 14. There are 15 residues in the CDR3. Germline V CDR1 and CDR2: MNHNS, SASEGT. The CDR3 DNA is TGTGCCAGCTCCCCGTGGACAGGAGAAAAGGAAAAACTGTTTTTT. It codes for CASSPWTGEKEKLFF.